This T cell receptor (beta chain) comes out of a study of T cells in Graves' hyperthyroidism and ophthalmopathy. Across the whole study: Peripheral blood was obtained at initial diagnosis, preceding any treatment.

For this clonotype: Its antigen remains unidentified.

Study-level findings and limits: Blood shared most expanded thyroid clonotypes above 0.001. In simple terms, a model built on 13 V-J features told ophthalmopathy apart from stable hyperthyroidism.

Deletions cut 4 bases from V and 8 bases from J, with 17 bases between. CDR3 length: 14 amino acids. The germline CDR1 and CDR2 sequences are MGHDK and SYGVNS. PBMCs came from 9 to 10 ml fresh peripheral blood. Using RNA transcripts as the source, TCR beta CDR3 regions were amplified. First-round RT-PCR targeting the TCR CDR3 was performed with the HTBI primer set. TCRdb recomputed calls from the multiplex PCR reads with MiXCR, one row per CDR3 protein. The sample lists more than 350,000 distinct CDR3 sequences; roughly 17% were seen once. The sample consisted of blood. This chain connects TRBV25-1 to TRBJ1-2; the D gene is possibly TRBD1 (6 bases). The receptor was isolated from a woman under 40 with Graves' hyperthyroidism that later progressed to Graves' ophthalmopathy. CDR3 region: CASSARTEWGGYTF. DNA of the CDR3: TGTGCCAGCAGTGCCCGGACAGAATGGGGCGGCTACACCTTC.